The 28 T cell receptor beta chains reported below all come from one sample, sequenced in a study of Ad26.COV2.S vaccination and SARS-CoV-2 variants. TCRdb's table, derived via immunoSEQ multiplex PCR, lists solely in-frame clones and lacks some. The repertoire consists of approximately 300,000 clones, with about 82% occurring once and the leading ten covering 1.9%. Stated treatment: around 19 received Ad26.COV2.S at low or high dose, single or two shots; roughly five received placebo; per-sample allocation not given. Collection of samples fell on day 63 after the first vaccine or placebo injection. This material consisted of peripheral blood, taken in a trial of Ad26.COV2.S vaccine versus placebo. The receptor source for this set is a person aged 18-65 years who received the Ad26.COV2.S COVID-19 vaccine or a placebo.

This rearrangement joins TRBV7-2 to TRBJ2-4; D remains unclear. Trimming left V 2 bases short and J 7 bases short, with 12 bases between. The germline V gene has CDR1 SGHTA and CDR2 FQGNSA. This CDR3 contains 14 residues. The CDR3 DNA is TGTGCCAGCAGCTTAAGTTACGTAGTTAACATTCAGTACTTC. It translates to CASSLSYVVNIQYF.

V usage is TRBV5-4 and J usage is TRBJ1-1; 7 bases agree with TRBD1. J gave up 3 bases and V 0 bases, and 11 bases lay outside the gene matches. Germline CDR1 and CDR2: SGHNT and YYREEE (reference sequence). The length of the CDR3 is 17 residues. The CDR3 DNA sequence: TGTGCCAGCAGCTTGGGTCTTGGCAGGGGGTCGGACACTGAAGCTTTCTTT. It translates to CASSLGLGRGSDTEAFF.

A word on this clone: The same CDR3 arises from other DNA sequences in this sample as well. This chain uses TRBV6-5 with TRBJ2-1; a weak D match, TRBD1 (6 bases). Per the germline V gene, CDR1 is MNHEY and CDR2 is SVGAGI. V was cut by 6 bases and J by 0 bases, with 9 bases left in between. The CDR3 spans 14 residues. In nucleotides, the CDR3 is TGTGCCAGCAGCAGGGGCCTCTCCTACAATGAGCAGTTCTTC. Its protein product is CASSRGLSYNEQFF.

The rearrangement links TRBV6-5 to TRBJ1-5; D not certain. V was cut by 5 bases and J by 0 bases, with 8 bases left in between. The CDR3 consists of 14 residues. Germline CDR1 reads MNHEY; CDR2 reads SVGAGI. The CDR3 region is CASSSGYSNQPQHF. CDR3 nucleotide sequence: TGTGCCAGCAGTAGCGGCTATAGCAATCAGCCCCAGCATTTT.

The CDR3 protein is CASSYSWDLYEQYF. The CDR3 DNA reads as TGTGCCAGCAGTTACTCTTGGGACCTCTACGAGCAGTACTTC. V is TRBV6-5 and J is TRBJ2-7, with D perhaps assigned TRBD1 or TRBD2 (5 bases each). This CDR3 has 14 residues. Germline assignment: CDR1 MNHEY and CDR2 SVGAGI. Trimming removed 0 bases at V and 3 bases at J, with 9 bases between.

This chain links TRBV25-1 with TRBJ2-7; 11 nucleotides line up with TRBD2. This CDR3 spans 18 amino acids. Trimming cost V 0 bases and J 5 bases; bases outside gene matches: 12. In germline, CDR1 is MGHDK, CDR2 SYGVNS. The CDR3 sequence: CASSEYAVASGGNNEQYF. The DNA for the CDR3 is TGTGCCAGCAGTGAATACGCCGTGGCTAGCGGGGGGAACAACGAGCAGTACTTC.

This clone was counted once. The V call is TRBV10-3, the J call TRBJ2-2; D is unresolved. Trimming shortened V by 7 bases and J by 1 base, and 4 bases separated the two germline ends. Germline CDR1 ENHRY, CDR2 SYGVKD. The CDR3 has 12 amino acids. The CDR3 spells CAITENTGELFF. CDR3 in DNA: TGTGCCATCACAGAGAACACCGGGGAGCTGTTTTTT.

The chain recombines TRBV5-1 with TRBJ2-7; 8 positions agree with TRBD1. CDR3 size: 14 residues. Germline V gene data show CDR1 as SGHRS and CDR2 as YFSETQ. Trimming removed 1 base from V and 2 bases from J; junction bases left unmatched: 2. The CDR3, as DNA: TGCGCCAGCAGCTTGCAGGGGGCCCCCTACGAGCAGTACTTC. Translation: CASSLQGAPYEQYF.

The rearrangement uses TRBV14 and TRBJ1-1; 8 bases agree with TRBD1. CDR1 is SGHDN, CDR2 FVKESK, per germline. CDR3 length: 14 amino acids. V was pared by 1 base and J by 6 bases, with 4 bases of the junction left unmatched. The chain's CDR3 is CASSQADRGPEAFF. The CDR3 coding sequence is TGTGCCAGCAGCCAAGCCGACAGGGGACCTGAAGCTTTCTTT.

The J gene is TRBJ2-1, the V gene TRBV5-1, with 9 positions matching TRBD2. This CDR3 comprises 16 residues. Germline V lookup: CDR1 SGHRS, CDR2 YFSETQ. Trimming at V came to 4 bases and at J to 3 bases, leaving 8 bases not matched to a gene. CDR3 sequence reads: CASSRREAGGYNEQFF. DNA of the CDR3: TGCGCCAGCAGCCGCCGTGAAGCGGGGGGCTACAATGAGCAGTTCTTC.

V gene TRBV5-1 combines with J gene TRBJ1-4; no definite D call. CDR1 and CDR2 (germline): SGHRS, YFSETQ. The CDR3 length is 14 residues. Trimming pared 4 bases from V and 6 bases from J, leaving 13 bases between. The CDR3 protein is CASSLGLPDEKLFF. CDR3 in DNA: TGCGCCAGCAGCCTCGGACTCCCCGATGAAAAACTGTTTTTT. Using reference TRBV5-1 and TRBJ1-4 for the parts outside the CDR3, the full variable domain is KAGVTQTPRYLIKTRGQQVTLSCSPISGHRSVSWYQQTPGQGLQFLFEYFSETQRNKGNFPGRFSGRQFSNSRSEMNVSTLELGDSALYLCASSLGLPDEKLFFGSGTQLSVL.

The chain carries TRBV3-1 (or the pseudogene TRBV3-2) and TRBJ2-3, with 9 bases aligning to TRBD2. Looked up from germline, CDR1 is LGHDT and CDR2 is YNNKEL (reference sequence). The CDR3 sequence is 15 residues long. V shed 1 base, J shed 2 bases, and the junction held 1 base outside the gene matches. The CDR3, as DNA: TGTGCCAGCAGCCAAGGACTAGCGGACACAGATACGCAGTATTTT. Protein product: CASSQGLADTDTQYF.

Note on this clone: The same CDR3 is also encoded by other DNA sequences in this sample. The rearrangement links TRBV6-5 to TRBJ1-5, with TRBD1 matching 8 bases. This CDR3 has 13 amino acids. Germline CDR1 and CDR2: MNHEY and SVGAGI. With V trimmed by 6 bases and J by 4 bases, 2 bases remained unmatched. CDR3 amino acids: CASRYRGNQPQHF. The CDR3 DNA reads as TGTGCCAGCAGATACAGGGGGAATCAGCCCCAGCATTTT.

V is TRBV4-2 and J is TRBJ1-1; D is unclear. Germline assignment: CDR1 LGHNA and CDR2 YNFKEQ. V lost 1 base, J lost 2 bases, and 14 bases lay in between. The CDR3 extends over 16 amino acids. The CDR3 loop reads CASSQAYGQANTEAFF. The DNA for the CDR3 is TGTGCCAGCAGCCAAGCTTACGGGCAGGCCAACACTGAAGCTTTCTTT.

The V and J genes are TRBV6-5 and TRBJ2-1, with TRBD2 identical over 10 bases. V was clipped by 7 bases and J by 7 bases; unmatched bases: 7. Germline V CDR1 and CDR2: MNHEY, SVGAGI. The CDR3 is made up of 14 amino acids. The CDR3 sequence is CASKSGGASNEQFF. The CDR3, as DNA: TGTGCCAGCAAGAGCGGGGGGGCGAGTAATGAGCAGTTCTTC.

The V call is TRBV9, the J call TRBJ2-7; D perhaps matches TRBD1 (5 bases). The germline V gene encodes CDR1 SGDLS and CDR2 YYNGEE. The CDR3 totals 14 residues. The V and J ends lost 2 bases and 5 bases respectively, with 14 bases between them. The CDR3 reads CASSVGKGFDEQYF. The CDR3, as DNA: TGTGCCAGCAGCGTGGGCAAGGGGTTTGACGAGCAGTACTTC.

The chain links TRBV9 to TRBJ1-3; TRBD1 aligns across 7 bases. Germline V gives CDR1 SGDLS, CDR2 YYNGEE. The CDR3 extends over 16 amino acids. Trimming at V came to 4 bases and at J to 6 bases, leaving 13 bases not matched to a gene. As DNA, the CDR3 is TGTGCCAGCAGCCCTCGACAGGGTCAGATTGAAAACACCATATATTTT. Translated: CASSPRQGQIENTIYF.

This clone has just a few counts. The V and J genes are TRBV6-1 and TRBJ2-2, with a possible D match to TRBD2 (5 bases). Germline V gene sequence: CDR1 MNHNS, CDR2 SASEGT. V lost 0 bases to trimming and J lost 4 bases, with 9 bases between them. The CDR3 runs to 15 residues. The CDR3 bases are TGTGCCAGCAGTGAAGCAACGGGGATCACCGGGGAGCTGTTTTTT. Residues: CASSEATGITGELFF.

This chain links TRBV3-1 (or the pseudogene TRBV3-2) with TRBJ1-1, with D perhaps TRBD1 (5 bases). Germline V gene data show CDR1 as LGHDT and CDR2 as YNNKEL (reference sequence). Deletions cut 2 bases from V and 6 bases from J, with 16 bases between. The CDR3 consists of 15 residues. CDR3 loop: CASSQSGRGGAEAFF. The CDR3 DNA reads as TGTGCCAGCAGCCAATCAGGGAGAGGAGGCGCTGAAGCTTTCTTT.

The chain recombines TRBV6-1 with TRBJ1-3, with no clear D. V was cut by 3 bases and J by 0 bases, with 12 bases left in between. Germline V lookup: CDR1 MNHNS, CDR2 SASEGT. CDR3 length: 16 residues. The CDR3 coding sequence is TGTGCCAGCAGTGACATTGGTGGGAGCTCTGGAAACACCATATATTTT. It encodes CASSDIGGSSGNTIYF.

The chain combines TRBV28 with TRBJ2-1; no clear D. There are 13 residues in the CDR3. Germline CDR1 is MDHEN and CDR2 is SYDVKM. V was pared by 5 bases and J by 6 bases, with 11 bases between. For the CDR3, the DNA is TGTGCCAGCAGTCCCCCCAAGGGCAATGAGCAGTTCTTC. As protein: CASSPPKGNEQFF.

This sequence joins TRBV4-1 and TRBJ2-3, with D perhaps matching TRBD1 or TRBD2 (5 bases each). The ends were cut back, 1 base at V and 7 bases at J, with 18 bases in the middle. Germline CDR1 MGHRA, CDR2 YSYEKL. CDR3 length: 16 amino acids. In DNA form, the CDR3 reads TGCGCCAGCAGCCAAGCGAGGGCAGGGTTATCTCATACGCAGTATTTT. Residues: CASSQARAGLSHTQYF.

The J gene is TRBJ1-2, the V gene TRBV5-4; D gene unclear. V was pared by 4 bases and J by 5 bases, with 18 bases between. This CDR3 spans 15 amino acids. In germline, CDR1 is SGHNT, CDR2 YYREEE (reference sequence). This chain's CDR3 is CASSRGALDNYGYTF. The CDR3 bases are TGTGCCAGCAGCCGTGGAGCGCTTGATAATTATGGCTACACCTTC.

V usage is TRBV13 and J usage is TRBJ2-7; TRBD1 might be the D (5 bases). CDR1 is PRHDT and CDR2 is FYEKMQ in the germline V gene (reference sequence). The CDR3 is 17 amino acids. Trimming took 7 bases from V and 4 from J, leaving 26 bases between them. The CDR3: CASTVTATASPGYEQYF. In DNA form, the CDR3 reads TGTGCCAGCACCGTGACAGCCACCGCCTCACCCGGTTACGAGCAGTACTTC.

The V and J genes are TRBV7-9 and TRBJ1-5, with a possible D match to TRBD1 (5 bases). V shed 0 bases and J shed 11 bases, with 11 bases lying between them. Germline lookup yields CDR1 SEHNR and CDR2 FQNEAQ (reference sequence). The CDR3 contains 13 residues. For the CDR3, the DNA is TGTGCCAGCAGCTTAGCAGGGGCGGAGTCCCAGCATTTT. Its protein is CASSLAGAESQHF.

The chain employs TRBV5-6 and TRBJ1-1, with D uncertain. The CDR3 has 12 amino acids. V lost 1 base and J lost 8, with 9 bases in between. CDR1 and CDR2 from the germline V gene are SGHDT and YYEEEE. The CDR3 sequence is CASSLSKGEAFF. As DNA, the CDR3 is TGTGCCAGCAGCTTGAGTAAGGGAGAAGCTTTCTTT.

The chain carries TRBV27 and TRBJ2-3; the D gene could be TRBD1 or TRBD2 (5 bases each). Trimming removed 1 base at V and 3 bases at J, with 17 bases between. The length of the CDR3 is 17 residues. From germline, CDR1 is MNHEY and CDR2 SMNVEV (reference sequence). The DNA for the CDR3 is TGTGCCAGCAGTTTATATCGGGACCACCGACTTACAGATACGCAGTATTTT. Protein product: CASSLYRDHRLTDTQYF.

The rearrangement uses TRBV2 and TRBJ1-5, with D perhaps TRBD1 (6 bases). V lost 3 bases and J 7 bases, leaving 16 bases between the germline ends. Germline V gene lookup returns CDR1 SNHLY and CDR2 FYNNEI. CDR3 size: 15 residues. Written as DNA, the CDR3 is TGTGCCAGCAGTGACGGGGGCGGGGGGAGACAGCCCCAGCATTTT. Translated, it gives CASSDGGGGRQPQHF. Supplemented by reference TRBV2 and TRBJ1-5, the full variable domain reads EPEVTQTPSHQVTQMGQEVILRCVPISNHLYFYWYRQILGQKVEFLVSFYNNEISEKSEIFDDQFSVERPDGSNFTLKIRSTKLEDSAMYFCASSDGGGGRQPQHFGDGTRLSIL.